This TCR beta chain was retrieved from a study of shared clonotypes between healthy human individuals. With regard to this clone: The antigen is unknown.

Notes on the study in general: The sharing of about 5.3% of naive CD4 clonotypes was seen across a handful of donors.

This CDR3 is built from 17 residues. V gave up 4 bases and J gave up 2 bases; unmatched junction bases: 7. Germline lookup yields CDR1 MRHNA and CDR2 SNTAGT. Original methodology: ImmunoSEQ output lacked quality scores and full-length reads, limiting matched filtering. The method was immunoSEQ multiplex PCR; TCRdb's version includes in-frame clones alone and lacks a portion of them. The DNA was the basis for D and trimming; V, J and clone size are from that table. Of about 300,000 clones listed, approximately 79% are singletons. The TCR was taken from a man aged 25-45 years in good health. The rearrangement uses TRBV6-4 and TRBJ2-2; 10 bases fit TRBD2. The sample consisted of memory CD4+ T cells sorted from blood. The subset denotes: CD45RA-negative fraction. The CDR3 is CASSASGSSVNTGELFF. In DNA, the CDR3 is TGTGCCAGCAGTGCTAGCGGGAGCTCGGTTAACACCGGGGAGCTGTTTTTT.